The text below deals with one TCR beta chain. Its antigen is as yet unknown. The data stem from a study of graft-versus-host responses after intestinal transplantation. Whole-study context: All recipients were transplanted with multivisceral, liver-intestinal, or isolated intestinal grafts. Anti-thymocyte globulin served as induction for all recipients, who then took tacrolimus and steroids for around 3 years.

Germline V gene lookup returns CDR1 LNHDA and CDR2 SQIVND (reference sequence). V lost 5 bases and J lost 7, with 14 bases in between. The CDR3 covers 13 residues. Clones were read by immunoSEQ multiplex PCR, and TCRdb kept only the in-frame ones, dropping some. Found here are 99,000 or so clones, about nine tenths of them singletons; the top ten hold about 0.07%. This rearrangement joins TRBV19 to TRBJ1-2; TRBD1 might be the D (6 bases). The receptor was isolated from a human donor who was the organ donor for an intestinal transplant. Material: unstimulated CD8+ T cells sorted from spleen or lymph node cells, obtained before transplant. This CDR3 reads CASSSTGHFGYTF. The CDR3 region has the DNA TGTGCCAGTAGTTCAACGGGACATTTTGGCTACACCTTC. Drawing the rest from reference TRBV19 and TRBJ1-2, the complete variable domain is DGGITQSPKYLFRKEGQNVTLSCEQNLNHDAMYWYRQDPGQGLRLIYYSQIVNDFQKGDIAEGYSVSREKKESFPLTVTSAQKNPTAFYLCASSSTGHFGYTFGSGTRLTVV.